Listed below are T cell receptor beta chains from one sample, sequenced in a study of shared clonotypes between healthy human individuals. Clones were read by immunoSEQ multiplex PCR, and TCRdb kept only the in-frame ones, dropping some. This table has over a million clones, 75% to 85% appearing once. Sample: memory CD4+ T cells from PBMCs. The receptor set was obtained from a man younger than 35 in good health. Some clones in this sample may be carry-over from other donors' samples. CDR3s include the opening cysteine and the closing phenylalanine or tryptophan. D genes are given only for firm matches. Only part of the rows carry a size: once, few, many, or a class if the clone is expanded.

d_call | j_call | clone_size | v_call | cdr3_nt | cdr3_aa
- | TRBJ2-7 | once | TRBV29-1 | TGCAGCGTCACATCCGGGGGTGACGAGCAGTACTTC | CSVTSGGDEQYF
- | TRBJ2-5 | - | TRBV9 | TGTGCCAGCAGCGCGGAGGGGCTAGCCGACCGGCAAGAGACCCAGTACTTC | CASSAEGLADRQETQYF
TRBD2 | TRBJ2-3 | - | TRBV18 | TGTGCCAGCTCACCAGCGCTAGCGGGAAGCACAGATACGCAGTATTTT | CASSPALAGSTDTQYF
- | TRBJ1-2 | once | TRBV5-1 | TGCGCCAGCAGCCCAAAGGTCATGGTTGGGGACATCAGAGGCTACACCTTC | CASSPKVMVGDIRGYTF
- | TRBJ1-2 | - | TRBV6-1 | TGTGCCAGCAGTGGGGCGGGGTTGAACTATGGCTACACCTTC | CASSGAGLNYGYTF
- | TRBJ2-5 | - | TRBV7-2 | TGTGCCAGCAGCTTAGATGGGTTAGCAGACGAGACCCAGTACTTC | CASSLDGLADETQYF
TRBD1 | TRBJ1-4 | - | TRBV6-6 | TGTGCCAGCAGTTACAGGGGACAGGCTAATGAAAAACTGTTTTTT | CASSYRGQANEKLFF
- | TRBJ1-3 | - | TRBV9 | TGTGCCAGCAGCACGCCTTCGGGGCCCTCGGCTGGAAACACCATATATTTT | CASSTPSGPSAGNTIYF
- | TRBJ2-2 | - | TRBV18 | TGTGCCAGCTCCGGTAGCGGAGCCGGGGAGCTGTTTTTT | CASSGSGAGELFF
- | TRBJ2-7 | - | TRBV6-1 | TGTGCCAGCAGCGACAGGTACGAGCAGTACTTC | CASSDRYEQYF
- | TRBJ2-3 | few | TRBV9 | TGTGCCAGCAGCGTAGGGCAGGCTAGACCAGATACGCAGTATTTT | CASSVGQARPDTQYF
- | TRBJ1-1 | - | TRBV30 | TGTGCCTGGACGGGGGACTCCAACACTGAAGCTTTCTTT | CAWTGDSNTEAFF
- | TRBJ2-7 | once | TRBV7-9 | TGTGCCAGCAGCCCCCTCCTGGACAGCTACGAGCAGTACTTC | CASSPLLDSYEQYF
TRBD1 | TRBJ1-1 | - | TRBV28 | TGTGCCAGCAGTTCCGGGACAGAGTATACAGTGAACACTGAAGCTTTCTTT | CASSSGTEYTVNTEAFF
- | TRBJ2-7 | - | TRBV19 | TGTGCCAGTAGTAGCAGTAACGGCCCCTACGAGCAGTACTTC | CASSSSNGPYEQYF
- | TRBJ2-1 | - | TRBV18 | TGTGCCAGCTCACCCCAAGTTGGAGGGACAGTGCAGTTCTTC | CASSPQVGGTVQFF
TRBD2 | TRBJ2-7 | - | TRBV28 | TGTGCCACCACAACGGGGGGGAGAATGAAGGAGCAGTACTTC | CATTTGGRMKEQYF
TRBD2 | TRBJ2-7 | - | TRBV5-4 | TGTGCCAGCAGCTTGGCGAGCGGGGGCAACTACGAGCAGTACTTC | CASSLASGGNYEQYF
TRBD1 | TRBJ2-7 | - | TRBV5-1 | TGCGCCAGCAGCTTAACCGGGACAGGGGGCGGGAACGAGCAGTACTTC | CASSLTGTGGGNEQYF
TRBD1 | TRBJ1-2 | few | TRBV9 | TGTGCCAGCAGCGACGCCGGGACAGGAAGCTATGGCTACACCTTC | CASSDAGTGSYGYTF
TRBD2 | TRBJ2-3 | - | TRBV11-2 | TGTGCCAGCAGCTCGGGACTAATTGCAGATACGCAGTATTTT | CASSSGLIADTQYF
- | TRBJ2-2 | - | TRBV5-8 | TGTGCCAGCAGCTTCCAGGTGTACACCGGGGAGCTGTTTTTT | CASSFQVYTGELFF
TRBD2 | TRBJ2-5 | - | TRBV18 | TGTGCCAGCTCACCTCAGGGACTAGACCAAGAGACCCAGTACTTC | CASSPQGLDQETQYF
- | TRBJ2-3 | once | TRBV27 | TGTGCCAGCAGTTTTTACCCCAGGCTCACAGATACGCAGTATTTT | CASSFYPRLTDTQYF
- | TRBJ2-2 | - | TRBV2 | TGTGCCAGCTGTCGGGCCTCGGGAGGGGAGCTGTTTTTT | CASCRASGGELFF
- | TRBJ1-1 | - | TRBV5-4 | TGTGCCAGCAGCTTGGCCGGTTGGGTGAACACTGAAGCTTTCTTT | CASSLAGWVNTEAFF
- | TRBJ1-5 | once | TRBV2 | TGTGCCAGCAGAGGGACCGTCTATAGCAATCAGCCCCAGCATTTT | CASRGTVYSNQPQHF
- | TRBJ2-7 | - | TRBV4-1 | TGCGCCAGCAGCCAAGGTCCCCAGGCCCTCTCCTACGAGCAGTACTTC | CASSQGPQALSYEQYF
- | TRBJ2-3 | few | TRBV11-3 | TGTGCCAGCAGCGTTAATGGACGTGATACGCAGTATTTT | CASSVNGRDTQYF
- | TRBJ1-2 | - | TRBV5-8 | TGTGCCAGCAGTTTTGGTGACAGAGAACTCTATGGCTACACCTTC | CASSFGDRELYGYTF
- | TRBJ1-4 | - | TRBV7-9 | TGTGCCAGCAGCTTAGGGACAGTGCCGAATGAAAAACTGTTTTTT | CASSLGTVPNEKLFF
TRBD2 | TRBJ2-2 | - | TRBV7-9 | TGTGCCAGCAGCTTAAAACTAGCGGGAGGAGTCGGGGAGCTGTTTTTT | CASSLKLAGGVGELFF
- | TRBJ2-4 | - | TRBV6-1 | TGTGCCAGCTCGGAGGGAGCCAAAAACATTCAGTACTTC | CASSEGAKNIQYF